A single sample gave rise to the 27 T cell receptor beta chains below, sequenced in a study of cytomegalovirus exposure and HLA in healthy donors. In the PCR, 60 Vbeta and 13 Jbeta primers were used. Profiled with immunoSEQ multiplex PCR; TCRdb holds only in-frame clones, not every one. The top ten hold about 1% of the sample, which has 130,000 or so clones, roughly 80% seen once. The specimen sequenced was PBMCs. The source of these receptors is a woman aged 60-70 years in good health and CMV-seronegative.

V and J are TRBV11-2 and TRBJ1-4; D not resolved. Germline V gene lookup returns CDR1 SGHAT and CDR2 FQNNGV. This CDR3 is built from 14 residues. V shed 0 bases and J shed 8 bases, with 10 bases lying between them. CDR3 residues: CASSLDPYREKLFF. Here the CDR3 DNA reads TGTGCCAGCAGCTTAGATCCATACAGAGAAAAACTGTTTTTT.

The chain uses TRBV27 and TRBJ1-2; no clear D gene. The CDR3 contains 14 residues. Germline-derived CDR1 and CDR2 are MNHEY and SMNVEV (reference sequence). Trimming took off 3 bases at V and 4 bases at J, with 12 bases between the two ends. The CDR3 loop is CASSFAGTSYGYTF. The CDR3 bases are TGTGCCAGCAGTTTTGCGGGAACTAGCTATGGCTACACCTTC.

The rearrangement joins TRBV7-7 to TRBJ2-5, with 8 bases fitting TRBD2. V lost 5 bases and J lost 0; bases outside the gene matches: 5. CDR1 and CDR2 from the germline V gene are SSHAT and FNYEAQ (reference sequence). This CDR3 spans 15 amino acids. In DNA, the CDR3 is TGTGCCAGCAGCCAAACTAGCGGCTACCAAGAGACCCAGTACTTC. Amino acid sequence: CASSQTSGYQETQYF.

V is TRBV5-4 and J is TRBJ1-1, with 10 bases that match TRBD1. This CDR3 spans 17 amino acids. CDR1 and CDR2 (germline): SGHNT, YYREEE (reference sequence). With 0 bases clipped from V and 5 bases from J, the junction kept 10 bases outside the gene matches. This chain's CDR3 is CASSLGKRTGGGTEAFF. The DNA for the CDR3 is TGTGCCAGCAGCTTGGGGAAAAGGACAGGGGGGGGGACTGAAGCTTTCTTT.

This chain uses TRBV11-2 with TRBJ2-3; possible D gene TRBD2, 7 bases. V dropped 10 bases and J dropped 0 bases, with 17 bases sitting between them. The V gene's germline CDR1 is SGHAT and CDR2 FQNNGV. This CDR3 comprises 15 residues. CDR3 sequence: CATSRAGASTDTQYF. The CDR3 DNA reads as TGTGCCACCTCCCGGGCGGGGGCAAGCACAGATACGCAGTATTTT. The whole variable domain, remainder taken from reference TRBV11-2 and TRBJ2-3, is EAGVAQSPRYKIIEKRQSVAFWCNPISGHATLYWYQQILGQGPKLLIQFQNNGVVDDSQLPKDRFSAERLKGVDSTLKIQPAKLEDSAVYLCATSRAGASTDTQYFGPGTRLTVL.

V and J are TRBV6-6 and TRBJ2-7; possibly TRBD1 for D (5 bases). V lost 0 bases and J lost 2, with 11 bases in between. Germline assignment: CDR1 MNHNY and CDR2 SVGAGI (reference sequence). This CDR3 has 15 residues. As DNA, the CDR3 is TGTGCCAGCAGTTACTCGGCAGGGTATACCTACGAGCAGTACTTC. Translating gives CASSYSAGYTYEQYF.

The V call is TRBV5-1, the J call TRBJ1-1; 7 bases line up with TRBD1. The V and J ends lost 2 bases and 5 bases, in that order; junction bases with no gene match: 6. The CDR3 contains 14 residues. Germline CDR1 is SGHRS and CDR2 is YFSETQ. CDR3: CASSLPQGGTEAFF. The CDR3 DNA reads as TGCGCCAGCAGCTTACCTCAGGGGGGAACTGAAGCTTTCTTT.

This clone was recorded only once. A junction boundary mismatches the germline segment, possibly from a read error. This chain uses TRBV6-5 with TRBJ1-4, with 9 bases identical to TRBD1. Germline V gives CDR1 MNHEY, CDR2 SVGAGI. The CDR3 loop spans 14 amino acids. CDR3 sequence (DNA): TGTGCCAGCAGTTACCGACAGGGGGATGACAAACTGTTTTTT. This sequence encodes CASSYRQGDDKLFF.

The chain joins TRBV6-5 to TRBJ1-6; D gene ambiguous. Between the trimmed V and J ends, which lost 5 bases and 1 base, there was a span of 9 bases. Germline V CDR1 and CDR2: MNHEY, SVGAGI. CDR3 length: 15 residues. The CDR3 sequence is CASSRSGSYNSPLHF. DNA of the CDR3: TGTGCCAGCAGTCGGAGTGGGTCCTATAATTCACCCCTCCACTTT.

On this clone: This specimen includes other DNA sequences encoding the same CDR3. The rearrangement uses TRBV27 and TRBJ1-5; 9 bases line up with TRBD1. The CDR3 consists of 14 residues. The germline CDR1 and CDR2 sequences are MNHEY and SMNVEV (reference sequence). With V trimmed by 6 bases and J by 3 bases, 3 bases remained unmatched. The CDR3 DNA is TGTGCCAGCAGCGGACAGGGGATCAATCAGCCCCAGCATTTT. It yields the protein CASSGQGINQPQHF.

The chain is built from TRBV4-1 and TRBJ1-1; D not certain. The CDR3 contains 15 residues. Germline V CDR1 and CDR2: MGHRA, YSYEKL. V was pared by 4 bases and J by 5 bases, with 17 bases between. This CDR3 is CASSPPIFVETEAFF. CDR3 nucleotides: TGCGCCAGCAGCCCACCAATTTTCGTGGAGACTGAAGCTTTCTTT.

This chain connects TRBV29-1 to TRBJ2-6; D gene ambiguous. CDR1 and CDR2 (germline): SQVTM, ANQGSEA. V lost 6 bases and J 3 bases, leaving 15 bases between the germline ends. The CDR3 is 15 residues long. CDR3 sequence reads: CSVSFGYGGANVLTF. The CDR3 DNA reads TGCAGCGTATCTTTCGGGTACGGTGGGGCCAACGTCCTGACTTTC.

This clone came up once. This rearrangement joins TRBV27 to TRBJ2-1; the match to TRBD1 covers 7 bases. V dropped 6 bases and J dropped 2; count of bases not matched to a gene: 10. CDR3 length equals 16 residues. Looked up from germline, CDR1 is MNHEY and CDR2 is SMNVEV (reference sequence). CDR3 sequence: CASRSPVRGPYNEQFF. CDR3 DNA sequence: TGTGCCAGCAGATCCCCGGTGAGGGGGCCCTACAATGAGCAGTTCTTC.

J is TRBJ2-5 and V is TRBV28, with 9 bases fitting TRBD1. Unmatched junction bases numbered 6, after V lost 2 bases and J lost 5 bases. There are 15 residues in the CDR3. Germline V CDR1 and CDR2: MDHEN, SYDVKM. In DNA, the CDR3 is TGTGCCAGCAGTTTAAGGGACAGGGCTCGGGAGACCCAGTACTTC. Translated: CASSLRDRARETQYF. Combining the CDR3 with reference TRBV28 and TRBJ2-5 gives the whole variable domain DVKVTQSSRYLVKRTGEKVFLECVQDMDHENMFWYRQDPGLGLRLIYFSYDVKMKEKGDIPEGYSVSREKKERFSLILESASTNQTSMYLCASSLRDRARETQYFGPGTRLLVL.

The chain recombines TRBV28 with TRBJ2-3; 7 nucleotides match TRBD2. The CDR3 consists of 14 residues. The V gene end was trimmed by 8 bases and the J gene end by 5 bases; junction bases not matched to a gene: 10. Germline V gives CDR1 MDHEN, CDR2 SYDVKM. Written as DNA, the CDR3 is TGTGCCAGCCTTGCGGGGGACCGACAAGATACGCAGTATTTT. Translated, it gives CASLAGDRQDTQYF. The variable domain in full, completed from reference TRBV28 and TRBJ2-3, reads DVKVTQSSRYLVKRTGEKVFLECVQDMDHENMFWYRQDPGLGLRLIYFSYDVKMKEKGDIPEGYSVSREKKERFSLILESASTNQTSMYLCASLAGDRQDTQYFGPGTRLTVL.

CDR3 sequence reads: CASSHGQQVMEKLFF. The CDR3 DNA reads as TGTGCCAGCAGCCACGGCCAGCAGGTTATGGAAAAACTGTTTTTT. The rearrangement joins TRBV7-2 to TRBJ1-4; D is undetermined. The ends were cut back, 5 bases at V and 8 bases at J, with 18 bases in the middle. The length of the CDR3 is 15 residues. Germline CDR1 reads SGHTA; CDR2 reads FQGNSA.

The chain links TRBV29-1 to TRBJ2-2, with 12 bases identical to TRBD2. With V trimmed by 1 base and J by 4 bases, 4 bases remained unmatched. Germline values: CDR1 SQVTM, CDR2 ANQGSEA. The CDR3 is 16 residues long. The CDR3 protein is CSVEAPSGRATGELFF. In DNA form, the CDR3 reads TGCAGCGTTGAAGCGCCTAGCGGGAGGGCCACCGGGGAGCTGTTTTTT.

The chain is built from TRBV29-1 and TRBJ2-7; the D gene is possibly TRBD2 (6 bases). The CDR3 spans 12 residues. Germline assignment: CDR1 SQVTM and CDR2 ANQGSEA. Trimming pared 7 bases from V and 1 base from J, leaving 11 bases between. The CDR3 region is CSAAGTSYEQYF. DNA for the CDR3: TGCAGCGCGGCGGGAACATCCTACGAGCAGTACTTC.

The CDR3 DNA reads TGTGCCAGCAGCAAAGCCCCCGAACAGAGGAACACTGAAGCTTTCTTT. It codes for CASSKAPEQRNTEAFF. The chain is built from TRBV7-8 and TRBJ1-1; no reliable D call. The germline CDR1 and CDR2 sequences are SGHVS and FQNEAQ. The CDR3 has 16 amino acids. Between the trimmed V and J ends, which lost 5 bases and 1 base, there was a span of 17 bases.

The rearrangement uses TRBV11-2 and TRBJ2-7, with TRBD1 identical over 9 bases. The CDR3 loop spans 15 amino acids. CDR1 is SGHAT and CDR2 is FQNNGV in the germline V gene. V was clipped by 5 bases and J by 7 bases; unmatched bases: 12. CDR3 sequence reads: CASSPRGGGQGEQYF. CDR3 nucleotides: TGTGCCAGCAGCCCAAGGGGGGGTGGACAGGGGGAGCAGTACTTC.

J is TRBJ1-2 and V is TRBV5-8; possibly TRBD1 for D (6 bases). CDR1 SGHTS and CDR2 YDEGEE come from the germline V gene. CDR3 size: 14 residues. With 1 base removed from V and 1 base from J, the gap between germline ends came to 8 bases. CDR3 sequence reads: CASSLRRGNYGYTF. CDR3 nucleotides: TGTGCCAGCAGCTTGCGCAGGGGTAACTATGGCTACACCTTC.

The V and J genes are TRBV28 and TRBJ1-5; 9 nucleotides match TRBD1. The CDR3 sequence is 17 residues long. J gave up 9 bases and V 6 bases, and 18 bases lay outside the gene matches. Germline V lookup: CDR1 MDHEN, CDR2 SYDVKM. The CDR3, as DNA: TGTGCCAGCAGCCGACTCCGGGACAGGGCCTTAGTAGTGCCCCAGCATTTT. Residues: CASSRLRDRALVVPQHF.

The gene calls are TRBV7-3 and TRBJ2-1; D not resolved. V lost 2 bases, J lost 4 bases, and 9 bases lay in between. From germline, CDR1 is SGHTA and CDR2 FQGTGA. This CDR3 comprises 14 residues. CDR3 nucleotide sequence: TGTGCCAGCAGCTTACTAGACCCTTACAATGAGCAGTTCTTC. Amino acid sequence: CASSLLDPYNEQFF.

The V gene is TRBV28, the J gene TRBJ2-5; TRBD2 matches 11 bases. The CDR3 contains 15 residues. V gave up 6 bases and J gave up 2 bases; unmatched junction bases: 5. Looked up from germline, CDR1 is MDHEN and CDR2 is SYDVKM. CDR3: CASRSSGGPQETQYF. The CDR3, as DNA: TGTGCCAGCAGATCTAGCGGGGGGCCGCAAGAGACCCAGTACTTC.

The chain employs TRBV15 and TRBJ2-1, with TRBD2 identical over 9 bases. Germline V lookup: CDR1 LNHNV, CDR2 YYDKDF (reference sequence). V trimming: 7 bases; J trimming: 1 base; junction bases outside the gene matches: 14. The CDR3 sequence is 18 residues long. The CDR3 protein is CATTSRRGGKGSYNEQFF. Written as DNA, the CDR3 is TGTGCCACCACCTCTCGGCGGGGGGGAAAGGGTTCCTACAATGAGCAGTTCTTC.

The gene calls are TRBV15 and TRBJ1-5; a weak D match, TRBD1 (5 bases). The CDR3 has 16 residues. V shed 6 bases and J shed 6 bases, with 21 bases lying between them. CDR1 and CDR2 (germline): LNHNV, YYDKDF (reference sequence). CDR3 sequence (DNA): TGTGCCACCAGTGCTAATGTAGCCAGGGTCGCTCAGCCCCAGCATTTT. It yields the protein CATSANVARVAQPQHF.

This chain uses TRBV7-2 with TRBJ1-1, with D unresolved. Deletions cut 3 bases from V and 0 bases from J, with 5 bases between. CDR3 size: 13 residues. CDR1 is SGHTA and CDR2 is FQGNSA in the germline V gene. CDR3 DNA sequence: TGTGCCAGCAGCTTCGACATGAACACTGAAGCTTTCTTT. This encodes CASSFDMNTEAFF.